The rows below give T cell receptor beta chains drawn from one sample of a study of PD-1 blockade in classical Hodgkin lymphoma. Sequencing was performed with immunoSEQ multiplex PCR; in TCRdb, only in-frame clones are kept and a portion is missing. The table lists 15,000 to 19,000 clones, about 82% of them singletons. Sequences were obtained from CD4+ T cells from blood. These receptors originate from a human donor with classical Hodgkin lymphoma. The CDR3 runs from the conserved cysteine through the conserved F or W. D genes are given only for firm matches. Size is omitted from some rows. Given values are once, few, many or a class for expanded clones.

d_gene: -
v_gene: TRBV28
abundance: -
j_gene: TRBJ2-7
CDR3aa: CASSLLYEQYF
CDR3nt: TGTGCCAGCAGTTTACTCTACGAGCAGTACTTC

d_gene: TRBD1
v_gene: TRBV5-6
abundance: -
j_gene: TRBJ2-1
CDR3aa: CASSWDRVHEQFF
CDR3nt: TGTGCCAGCAGCTGGGACAGGGTCCATGAGCAGTTCTTC

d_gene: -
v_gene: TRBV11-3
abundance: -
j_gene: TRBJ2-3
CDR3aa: CASSLAASTDTQYF
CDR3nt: TGTGCCAGCAGCTTAGCTGCTAGCACAGATACGCAGTATTTT

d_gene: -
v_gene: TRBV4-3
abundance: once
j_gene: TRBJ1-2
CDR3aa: CASSQTALGVYTF
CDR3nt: TGCGCCAGCAGCCAAACAGCTCTGGGTGTCTACACCTTC

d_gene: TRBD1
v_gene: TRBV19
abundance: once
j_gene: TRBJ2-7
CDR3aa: CASSQRGLKAYEQYF
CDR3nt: TGTGCCAGTAGCCAAAGGGGGCTTAAAGCCTACGAGCAGTACTTC

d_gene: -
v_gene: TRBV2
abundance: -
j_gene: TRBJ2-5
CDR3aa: CASSEEGTLGETQYF
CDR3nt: TGTGCCAGCAGTGAAGAAGGGACTTTGGGAGAGACCCAGTACTTC

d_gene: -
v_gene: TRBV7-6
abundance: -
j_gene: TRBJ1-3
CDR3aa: CASSLALGTHSGNTIYF
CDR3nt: TGTGCCAGCAGCTTAGCGCTGGGAACCCACTCTGGAAACACCATATATTTT

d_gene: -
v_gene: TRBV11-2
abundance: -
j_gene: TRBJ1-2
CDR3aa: CASSRKGVTDYGYTF
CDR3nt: TGTGCCAGCAGTCGTAAGGGGGTTACGGACTATGGCTACACCTTC

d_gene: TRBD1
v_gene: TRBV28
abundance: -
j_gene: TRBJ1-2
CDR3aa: CASSLLRTGSYGYTF
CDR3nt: TGTGCCAGCAGTTTGCTCCGGACAGGAAGCTATGGCTACACCTTC

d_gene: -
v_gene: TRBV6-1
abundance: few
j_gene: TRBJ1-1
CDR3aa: CASIPQRNTEAFF
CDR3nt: TGTGCCAGCATTCCGCAGAGAAACACTGAAGCTTTCTTT

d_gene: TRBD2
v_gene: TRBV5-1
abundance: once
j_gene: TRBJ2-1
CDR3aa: CASTFIAGGNNEQFF
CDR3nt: TGCGCCAGCACCTTTATAGCGGGAGGGAACAATGAGCAGTTCTTC

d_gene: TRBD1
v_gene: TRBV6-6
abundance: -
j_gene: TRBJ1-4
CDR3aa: CASRPGGVNVEKLFF
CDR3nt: TGTGCCAGCAGACCAGGGGGGGTGAATGTGGAAAAACTGTTTTTT

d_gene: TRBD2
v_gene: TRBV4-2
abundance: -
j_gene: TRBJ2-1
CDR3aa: CASSHGGGSGRNEQFF
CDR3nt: TGTGCCAGCAGCCACGGGGGTGGTAGCGGGAGGAATGAGCAGTTCTTC

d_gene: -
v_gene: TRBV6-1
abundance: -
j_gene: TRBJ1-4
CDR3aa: CASSEKLFGDEKLFF
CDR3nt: TGTGCCAGCAGTGAAAAGCTTTTTGGCGATGAAAAACTGTTTTTT

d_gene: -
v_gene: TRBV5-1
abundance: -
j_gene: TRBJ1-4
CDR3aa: CASSLQYGGNEKLFF
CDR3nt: TGCGCCAGCAGCTTGCAGTATGGGGGTAATGAAAAACTGTTTTTT

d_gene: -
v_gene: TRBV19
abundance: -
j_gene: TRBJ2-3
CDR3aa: CASGPQGAGHTQYF
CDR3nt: TGTGCCAGTGGCCCCCAAGGGGCTGGTCATACGCAGTATTTT

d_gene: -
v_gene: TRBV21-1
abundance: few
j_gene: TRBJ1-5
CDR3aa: CASSPEDTGDSNQPQHF
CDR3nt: TGTGCCAGCAGCCCCGAGGATACAGGGGATAGCAATCAGCCCCAGCATTTT

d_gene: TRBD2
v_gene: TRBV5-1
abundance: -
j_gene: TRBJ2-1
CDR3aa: CASSLGGGSYNEQFF
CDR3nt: TGCGCCAGCAGCTTGGGGGGCGGGAGTTACAATGAGCAGTTCTTC

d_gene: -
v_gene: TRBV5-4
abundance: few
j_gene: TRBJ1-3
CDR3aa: CASSPDSYSGNTIYF
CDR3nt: TGTGCCAGCAGCCCGGACTCATACTCTGGAAACACCATATATTTT

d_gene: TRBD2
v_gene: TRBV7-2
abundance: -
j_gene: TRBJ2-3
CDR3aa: CASSPSGGYGDTQYF
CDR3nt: TGTGCCAGCAGCCCGAGCGGGGGGTACGGGGATACGCAGTATTTT

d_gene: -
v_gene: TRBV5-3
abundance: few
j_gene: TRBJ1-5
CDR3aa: CASPGPEDGNQPQHF
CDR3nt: TGTGCCAGCCCGGGACCTGAGGATGGCAATCAGCCCCAGCATTTT

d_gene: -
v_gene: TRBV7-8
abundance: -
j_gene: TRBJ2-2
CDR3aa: CASSLRRVGGELFF
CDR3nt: TGTGCCAGCAGCCTAAGGAGGGTTGGCGGGGAGCTGTTTTTT

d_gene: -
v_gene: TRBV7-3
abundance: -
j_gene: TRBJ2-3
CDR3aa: CASSLGSVADTQYF
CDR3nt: TGTGCCAGCAGCTTAGGATCGGTAGCAGATACGCAGTATTTT

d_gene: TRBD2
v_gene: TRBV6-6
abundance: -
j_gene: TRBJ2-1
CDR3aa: CASSYLAGVNEQFF
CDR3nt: TGTGCCAGCAGTTACCTAGCGGGCGTCAATGAGCAGTTCTTC

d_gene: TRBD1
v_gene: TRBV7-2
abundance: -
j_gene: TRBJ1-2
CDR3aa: CASSLMGQGNYGYTF
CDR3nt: TGTGCCAGCAGCTTAATGGGACAGGGCAACTATGGCTACACCTTC

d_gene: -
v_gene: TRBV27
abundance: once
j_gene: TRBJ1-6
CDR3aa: CASTRGGLNSPLHF
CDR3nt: TGTGCCAGCACCCGGGGAGGGCTCAATTCACCCCTCCACTTT

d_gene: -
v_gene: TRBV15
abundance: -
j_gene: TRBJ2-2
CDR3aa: CATSRPQGRVTTGELFF
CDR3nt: TGTGCCACCAGCAGGCCCCAGGGGAGGGTCACCACCGGGGAGCTGTTTTTT

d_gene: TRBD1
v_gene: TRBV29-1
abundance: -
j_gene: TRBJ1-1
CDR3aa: CSVETGGGNTEAFF
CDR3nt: TGCAGCGTGGAGACAGGGGGCGGGAACACTGAAGCTTTCTTT

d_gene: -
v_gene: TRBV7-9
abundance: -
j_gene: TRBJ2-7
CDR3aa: CASSSMGVADEQYF
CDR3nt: TGTGCCAGCAGCTCGATGGGGGTCGCTGACGAGCAGTACTTC

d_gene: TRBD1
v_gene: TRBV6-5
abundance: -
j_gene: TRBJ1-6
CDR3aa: CASSYSPGTGGSPLHF
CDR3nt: TGTGCCAGCAGTTACTCTCCCGGGACAGGGGGGTCACCCCTCCACTTT

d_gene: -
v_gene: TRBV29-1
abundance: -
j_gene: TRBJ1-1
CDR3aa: CSVLGEAIGTFMNTEAFF
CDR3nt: TGCAGCGTCCTCGGGGAGGCAATCGGGACCTTTATGAACACTGAAGCTTTCTTT

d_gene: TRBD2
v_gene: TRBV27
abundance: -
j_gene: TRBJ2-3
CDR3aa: CASSLSLAGRTTDTQYF
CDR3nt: TGTGCCAGCAGTTTATCGTTAGCGGGACGGACCACAGATACGCAGTATTTT

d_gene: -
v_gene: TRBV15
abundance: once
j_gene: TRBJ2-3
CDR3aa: CATSRDRGQDTQYF
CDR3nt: TGTGCCACCAGCAGAGATAGAGGACAAGATACGCAGTATTTT

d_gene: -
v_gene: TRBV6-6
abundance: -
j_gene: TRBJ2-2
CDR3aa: CASGSNMAGGELFF
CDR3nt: TGTGCCAGCGGCTCGAATATGGCAGGCGGGGAGCTGTTTTTT

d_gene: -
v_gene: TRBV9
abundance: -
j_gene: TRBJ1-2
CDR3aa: CASSVVGTNYGYTF
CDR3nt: TGTGCCAGCAGCGTAGTCGGCACTAACTATGGCTACACCTTC

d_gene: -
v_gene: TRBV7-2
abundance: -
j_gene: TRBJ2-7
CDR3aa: CASSYQGQGGYEQYF
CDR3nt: TGTGCCAGCAGCTACCAAGGACAGGGAGGGTACGAGCAGTACTTC

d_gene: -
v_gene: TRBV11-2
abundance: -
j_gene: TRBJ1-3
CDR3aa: CASSLLALSGNTIYF
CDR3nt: TGTGCCAGCAGCTTACTAGCCCTCTCTGGAAACACCATATATTTT

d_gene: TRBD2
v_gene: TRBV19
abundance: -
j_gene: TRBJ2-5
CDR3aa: CASSLGGRGETQYF
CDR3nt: TGTGCCAGTAGTCTGGGCGGGAGGGGGGAGACCCAGTACTTC

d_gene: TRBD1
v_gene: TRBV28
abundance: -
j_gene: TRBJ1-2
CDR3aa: CASQEGAGGYTF
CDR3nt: TGTGCCAGCCAAGAGGGGGCGGGTGGCTACACCTTC

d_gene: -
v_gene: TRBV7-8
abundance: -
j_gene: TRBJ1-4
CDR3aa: CASSLAGVNEKLFF
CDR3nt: TGTGCCAGCAGCTTAGCGGGGGTTAATGAAAAACTGTTTTTT

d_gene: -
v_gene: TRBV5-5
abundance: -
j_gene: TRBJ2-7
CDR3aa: CASSDQRPPYEQYF
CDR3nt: TGTGCCAGCAGCGACCAGCGTCCTCCCTACGAGCAGTACTTC

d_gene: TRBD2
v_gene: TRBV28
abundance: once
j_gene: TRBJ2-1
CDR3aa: CASSLSGTSGVNEQFF
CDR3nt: TGTGCCAGCAGTTTAAGTGGGACTAGCGGTGTGAATGAGCAGTTCTTC

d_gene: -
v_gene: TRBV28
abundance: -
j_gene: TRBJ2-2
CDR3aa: CASRLTGKSPGELFF
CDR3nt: TGTGCCAGCAGACTTACGGGCAAGTCCCCCGGGGAGCTGTTTTTT

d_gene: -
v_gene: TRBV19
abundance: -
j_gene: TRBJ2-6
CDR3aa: CASSRLGSGANVLTF
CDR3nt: TGTGCCAGTAGCCGCCTGGGATCGGGGGCCAACGTCCTGACTTTC

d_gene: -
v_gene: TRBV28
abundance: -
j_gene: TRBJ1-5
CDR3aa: CASTLDRKNQPQHF
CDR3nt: TGTGCCAGCACCTTAGACAGAAAGAATCAGCCCCAGCATTTT

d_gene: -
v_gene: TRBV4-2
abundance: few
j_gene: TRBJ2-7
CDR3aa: CASSQRRTDPYEQYF
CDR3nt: TGTGCCAGCAGCCAAAGGAGGACGGATCCCTACGAGCAGTACTTC

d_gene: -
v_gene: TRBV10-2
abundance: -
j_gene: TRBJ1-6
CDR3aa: CASSEQSSPLHF
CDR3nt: TGCGCCAGCAGTGAGCAAAGTTCACCCCTCCACTTT

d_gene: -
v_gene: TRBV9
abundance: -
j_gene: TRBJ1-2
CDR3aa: CASSGGGGTNYGYTF
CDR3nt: TGTGCCAGCAGCGGTGGCGGGGGGACTAACTATGGCTACACCTTC

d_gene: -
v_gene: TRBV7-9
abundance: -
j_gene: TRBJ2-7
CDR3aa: CASSSVMIYEQYF
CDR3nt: TGTGCCAGCAGCTCGGTTATGATCTACGAGCAGTACTTC

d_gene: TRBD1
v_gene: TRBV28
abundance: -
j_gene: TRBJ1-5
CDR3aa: CASSSTGGGNQPQHF
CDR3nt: TGTGCCAGCAGCTCCACAGGGGGCGGCAATCAGCCCCAGCATTTT

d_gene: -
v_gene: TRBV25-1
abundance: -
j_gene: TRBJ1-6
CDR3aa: CQMEQGHNSPLHF
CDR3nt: TGCCAAATGGAACAGGGTCATAATTCACCCCTCCACTTT

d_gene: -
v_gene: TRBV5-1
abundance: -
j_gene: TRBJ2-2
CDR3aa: CASSLGGGVYTGELFF
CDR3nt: TGCGCCAGCAGCTTGGGAGGGGGAGTATACACCGGGGAGCTGTTTTTT

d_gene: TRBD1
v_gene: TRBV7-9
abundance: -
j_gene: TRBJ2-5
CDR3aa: CASSPPFRDRVRETQYF
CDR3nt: TGTGCCAGCAGCCCACCGTTTAGAGACAGGGTCCGAGAGACCCAGTACTTC

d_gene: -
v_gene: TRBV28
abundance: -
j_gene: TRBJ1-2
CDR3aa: CASSSPSDPAPNYGYTF
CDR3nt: TGTGCCAGCAGTTCCCCCTCGGACCCAGCACCTAACTATGGCTACACCTTC

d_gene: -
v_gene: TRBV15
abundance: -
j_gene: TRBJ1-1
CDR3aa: CATRQGSMNTEAFF
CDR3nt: TGTGCCACCAGACAGGGATCCATGAACACTGAAGCTTTCTTT

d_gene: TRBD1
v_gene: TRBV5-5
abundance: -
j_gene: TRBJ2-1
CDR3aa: CASSLDRGRRNEQFF
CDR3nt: TGTGCCAGCAGCTTGGACAGGGGGCGCAGGAATGAGCAGTTCTTC

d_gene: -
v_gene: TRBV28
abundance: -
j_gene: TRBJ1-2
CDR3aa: CASSFLGYGYTF
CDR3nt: TGTGCCAGCAGTTTCCTGGGCTATGGCTACACCTTC

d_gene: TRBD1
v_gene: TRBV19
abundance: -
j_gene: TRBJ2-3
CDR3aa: CASRVAGGSPDTQYF
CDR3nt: TGTGCCAGTAGGGTCGCAGGGGGCTCCCCAGATACGCAGTATTTT

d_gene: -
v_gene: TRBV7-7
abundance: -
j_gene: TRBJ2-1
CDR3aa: CASSLAGASYNEQFF
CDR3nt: TGTGCCAGCAGCTTAGCGGGAGCTTCGTACAATGAGCAGTTCTTC

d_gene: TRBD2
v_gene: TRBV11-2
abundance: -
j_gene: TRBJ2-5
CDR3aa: CASSSLAGGETQYF
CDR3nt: TGTGCCAGCAGCTCACTAGCGGGCGGGGAGACCCAGTACTTC